This record looks at one T cell receptor beta chain sequence and its context. Its antigen is unidentified. Germline CDR1 SGHNT, CDR2 YENEEA. V was shortened by 1 base and J by 7 bases, with 8 bases between the two germline ends. The CDR3 totals 12 residues. The sample is drawn from a study of OX40 agonist ivuxolimab in advanced cancers. Looking at the study overall: Clinicians treated patients with ivuxolimab, an agonistic anti-OX40 (CD134) antibody. Anti-PD-1, anti-PD-L1 or anti-CTLA-4 therapy given earlier was allowed, and approximately 43% had some.

The assay was immunoSEQ multiplex PCR, and TCRdb's table has in-frame clones only and misses some. The table has about 7,300 clones, around 75% seen once. Findings of the study overall: The study observed clonal expansion of CD4+ and CD8+ blood T cells by week 6 at 0.1 to 3.0 mg/kg.

The V call is TRBV11-3, the J call TRBJ2-7; D gene ambiguous. The sequenced sample was CD4+ or CD8+ T cells sorted from blood, obtained in a trial of the OX40 agonist ivuxolimab. This TCR was recovered from an adult with an advanced solid tumor such as melanoma, head and neck, liver or kidney cancer. The CDR3 reads CASSLVSWEQYF. As DNA, the CDR3 is TGTGCCAGCAGCTTAGTATCGTGGGAGCAGTACTTC.